Judged by abundance, the clone carrying this T cell receptor beta chain is medium-sized (0.01 to 0.1%). Its antigen is still unknown. The data stem from a study of regulatory T cells in long-lasting Graves disease. Study background: It was over 5 years of antithyroid drugs, with positive TSH receptor antibodies, that meant persistent Graves' disease. Study-level points and caveats: Under persistent disease, TRBV28, TRBJ1-2 and TRBJ2-5 were used preferentially.

Time point denoted: persistent/refractory GD, antithyroid drugs over 5 years with positive TRAb. The TCR library used RNA extracted from PBMCs. Investigators prepared the TCR beta libraries by applying iRepertoire HTBI primers and Arm-PCR of CDR3 regions. TCRdb fed the multiplex PCR reads into MiXCR, producing one record per CDR3 protein. The top ten clones hold 7.8% of a sample with about 470,000 distinct CDR3 sequences, 20% of them seen once. Germline V gene data show CDR1 as SNHLY and CDR2 as FYNNEI. The CDR3 is made up of 13 amino acids. The ends lost 7 bases at V and 2 bases at J; junction bases unmatched: 2.

The chain links TRBV2 to TRBJ1-2; 9 bases are shared with TRBD1. The sample in question was peripheral blood mononuclear cells (PBMCs), obtained when the disease was refractory, from a patient treated with antithyroid drugs. The TCR sequence derives from a female donor with Graves disease. CDR3 DNA: TGTGCCAGCACCGGACAGGGGAACTATGGCTACACCTTC. Encoded protein: CASTGQGNYGYTF. Looking up the rest from reference TRBV2 and TRBJ1-2 gives the full variable domain: EPEVTQTPSHQVTQMGQEVILRCVPISNHLYFYWYRQILGQKVEFLVSFYNNEISEKSEIFDDQFSVERPDGSNFTLKIRSTKLEDSAMYFCASTGQGNYGYTFGSGTRLTVV.